Below are 22 T cell receptor beta chains sequenced from a single sample in a study of cytomegalovirus exposure and HLA in healthy donors. In the PCR, 60 Vbeta and 13 Jbeta primers were used. Profiling relied on immunoSEQ multiplex PCR, and the TCRdb table lists in-frame clones only, not all of them. The sample has about 38,000 clones; roughly 90% are singletons. Sequencing input: PBMCs. The receptors originated from a woman between 40 and 55 years old in good health and CMV-seropositive.

This chain joins TRBV6-5 and TRBJ1-5; 7 bases are a match to TRBD1. Losses at the gene ends were 7 bases for V and 4 bases for J; bases not matched to a gene: 10. This CDR3 contains 15 residues. CDR1 and CDR2 from the germline V gene are MNHEY and SVGAGI. The CDR3 DNA reads as TGTGCCAGCACCATCTACAGGGGTGGGAATCAGCCCCAGCATTTT. This gives the protein CASTIYRGGNQPQHF.

The rearrangement uses TRBV5-1 and TRBJ2-5; possible D gene TRBD1, 6 bases. The CDR3 runs to 15 residues. V gave up 6 bases and J gave up 1 base, with 16 bases separating them. The germline gives CDR1 SGHRS, CDR2 YFSETQ. The CDR3 loop is CASTPGGHPQETQYF. For the CDR3, the DNA is TGCGCCAGCACCCCTGGGGGCCACCCCCAAGAGACCCAGTACTTC.

This clone was seen a few times. This chain connects TRBV27 to TRBJ2-7; D possibly corresponds to TRBD2 (5 bases). Trimming left V 6 bases short and J 7 bases short, with 13 bases between. The CDR3 sequence is 12 residues long. From germline, CDR1 is MNHEY and CDR2 SMNVEV (reference sequence). DNA of the CDR3: TGTGCCAGCAGGGGAGCCTTTGAGGAGCAGTACTTC. It codes for CASRGAFEEQYF.

The V call is TRBV18, the J call TRBJ1-3, with D possibly matching TRBD1 (6 bases). There are 18 residues in the CDR3. CDR1 is KGHSH and CDR2 is LQKENI in the germline V gene. V was clipped by 0 bases and J by 0 bases, with 15 bases between them. The CDR3 region is CASSPPRLTGYSGNTIYF. The CDR3 DNA follows: TGTGCCAGCTCACCACCGAGGTTGACAGGATACTCTGGAAACACCATATATTTT.

This clone appeared once. The chain uses TRBV7-3 and TRBJ2-1, with 8 positions matching TRBD2. This CDR3 is built from 14 residues. Germline V gene data show CDR1 as SGHTA and CDR2 as FQGTGA. The V segment lost 11 bases and the J segment 7 bases; nucleotides outside the gene matches: 13. This CDR3 is CAVSFGGGRNEQFF. CDR3 coding DNA: TGTGCCGTGAGTTTCGGGGGGGGCCGTAATGAGCAGTTCTTC.

This clone was recorded once. The CDR3 DNA is TGTGCCAGCAGTTTAACCGGGACAGATAACTATGGCTACACCTTC. It encodes CASSLTGTDNYGYTF. This sequence joins TRBV27 and TRBJ1-2, with 7 bases fitting TRBD1. The CDR3 contains 15 residues. The J segment lost 1 base and the V segment lost 2 bases, leaving 4 bases of the junction unmatched. The germline gives CDR1 MNHEY, CDR2 SMNVEV (reference sequence).

The chain employs TRBV19 and TRBJ2-7, with a weak D call TRBD1 (6 bases). The CDR3 consists of 13 residues. The V end lost 4 bases, the J end lost 5 bases, and 12 bases lay between the germline ends. CDR1 is LNHDA and CDR2 is SQIVND in the germline V gene (reference sequence). CDR3 amino acids: CASSNTGLHEQYF. Here the CDR3 DNA reads TGTGCCAGTAGTAATACAGGGCTCCACGAGCAGTACTTC.

The chain's CDR3 is CASSPRQGSYNSPLHF. CDR3 coding DNA: TGTGCCAGCAGCCCCCGACAGGGTTCCTATAATTCACCCCTCCACTTT. The gene calls are TRBV7-6 and TRBJ1-6; 7 positions agree with TRBD1. J was trimmed by 1 base and V by 5 bases; bases with no gene match: 5. The CDR3 length is 16 residues. Per the germline V gene, CDR1 is SGHVS and CDR2 is FNYEAQ. Complete variable domain (other parts from reference TRBV7-6 and TRBJ1-6): GAGVSQSPRYKVTKRGQDVALRCDPISGHVSLYWYRQALGQGPEFLTYFNYEAQQDKSGLPNDRFSAERPEGSISTLTIQRTEQRDSAMYRCASSPRQGSYNSPLHFGNGTRLTVT.

The chain employs TRBV4-2 and TRBJ2-3; D possibly corresponds to TRBD2 (5 bases). V lost 0 bases to trimming and J lost 8 bases, with 9 bases between them. Germline V gene sequence: CDR1 LGHNA, CDR2 YNFKEQ. This CDR3 is 13 amino acids long. The CDR3 loop is CASSQDRSATQYF. The CDR3 region has the DNA TGTGCCAGCAGCCAAGATCGTAGCGCTACGCAGTATTTT.

This clone was counted between two and nine times. V usage is TRBV6-6 and J usage is TRBJ1-2; D not resolved. Trimming removed 6 bases from V and 6 bases from J, with 11 bases in between. The germline V gene encodes CDR1 MNHNY and CDR2 SVGAGI (reference sequence). The CDR3 has 12 amino acids. The chain's CDR3 is CASSLEGNGYTF. DNA for the CDR3: TGTGCCAGCAGCCTTGAGGGCAATGGCTACACCTTC.

The chain combines TRBV7-9 with TRBJ1-2; weak D call: TRBD1 (5 bases). Trimming cost V 3 bases and J 4 bases, with 15 bases left between them. The CDR3 consists of 15 residues. Germline values: CDR1 SEHNR, CDR2 FQNEAQ (reference sequence). The CDR3 nucleotides read TGTGCCAGCAGCTTGGATCAGGGAAGGGGCTATGGCTACACCTTC. Protein product: CASSLDQGRGYGYTF.

V gene TRBV7-6 combines with J gene TRBJ2-2; TRBD2 matches 7 bases. CDR1 and CDR2 (germline): SGHVS, FNYEAQ. The CDR3 contains 14 residues. J was trimmed by 5 bases and V by 1 base; bases with no gene match: 1. In DNA, the CDR3 is TGTGCCAGCAGCTTAGACGGGGGGACCGGGGAGCTGTTTTTT. Its protein product is CASSLDGGTGELFF. Complete variable domain (other parts from reference TRBV7-6 and TRBJ2-2): GAGVSQSPRYKVTKRGQDVALRCDPISGHVSLYWYRQALGQGPEFLTYFNYEAQQDKSGLPNDRFSAERPEGSISTLTIQRTEQRDSAMYRCASSLDGGTGELFFGEGSRLTVL.

The chain employs TRBV9 and TRBJ2-7; 10 positions agree with TRBD1. The CDR3 is 14 residues long. From germline, CDR1 is SGDLS and CDR2 YYNGEE. The V segment lost 4 bases and the J segment 3 bases; nucleotides outside the gene matches: 4. CDR3 in DNA: TGTGCCAGCAGCTCCAGGACAGGGGGCTACGAGCAGTACTTC. Translation: CASSSRTGGYEQYF.

The chain links TRBV25-1 to TRBJ2-7; 9 positions match TRBD2. Germline values: CDR1 MGHDK, CDR2 SYGVNS. CDR3 length: 15 amino acids. V shed 2 bases and J 2 bases; nucleotides not matched to a gene: 4. CDR3 in amino acids: CASSERGGGAYEQYF. CDR3 in DNA: TGTGCCAGCAGTGAAAGGGGCGGGGGGGCCTACGAGCAGTACTTC.

The CDR3 DNA reads TGCGCCAGCAGCCAAGATAGTATGCGGGATGAGCAGTTCTTC. It translates to CASSQDSMRDEQFF. The rearrangement links TRBV4-3 to TRBJ2-1; D possibly corresponds to TRBD2 (5 bases). The CDR3 runs to 14 residues. Germline CDR1 LGHNA, CDR2 YSLEER. Trimming removed 0 bases at V and 8 bases at J, with 11 bases between.

This chain uses TRBV7-9 with TRBJ2-7; perhaps TRBD1 as D (5 bases). CDR3 length: 15 residues. CDR1 SEHNR and CDR2 FQNEAQ come from the germline V gene (reference sequence). V lost 5 bases, J lost 3 bases, and 17 bases lay in between. In DNA form, the CDR3 reads TGTGCCAGCAGCCCCGGACAACTGATGCTCTACGAGCAGTACTTC. Its protein is CASSPGQLMLYEQYF.

The chain recombines TRBV27 with TRBJ2-5; 8 positions match TRBD2. With V trimmed by 4 bases and J by 4 bases, 8 bases remained unmatched. Germline V gene lookup returns CDR1 MNHEY and CDR2 SMNVEV (reference sequence). The length of the CDR3 is 15 residues. Here the CDR3 reads CASSSPGGPGETQYF. The CDR3 DNA sequence: TGTGCCAGCAGTTCCCCGGGGGGGCCGGGAGAGACCCAGTACTTC.

This chain joins TRBV7-2 and TRBJ2-2, with 10 bases that match TRBD2. The CDR3 has 17 amino acids. Germline V gene lookup returns CDR1 SGHTA and CDR2 FQGNSA. Trimming took 5 bases from V and 2 from J; bases not matched to a gene: 8. The CDR3, as DNA: TGTGCCAGCAGCCGAGCCGGACTAGCGGAAAACACCGGGGAGCTGTTTTTT. It codes for CASSRAGLAENTGELFF.

The chain couples TRBV19 to TRBJ1-2; possible D gene TRBD1, 5 bases. Per the germline V gene, CDR1 is LNHDA and CDR2 is SQIVND (reference sequence). The CDR3 has 15 amino acids. Trimming removed 3 bases from V and 1 base from J, with 12 bases in between. The CDR3 coding sequence is TGTGCCAGTAGTATGGGACTCAGGGTTAACTATGGCTACACCTTC. This sequence encodes CASSMGLRVNYGYTF. Drawing the rest from reference TRBV19 and TRBJ1-2, the complete variable domain is DGGITQSPKYLFRKEGQNVTLSCEQNLNHDAMYWYRQDPGQGLRLIYYSQIVNDFQKGDIAEGYSVSREKKESFPLTVTSAQKNPTAFYLCASSMGLRVNYGYTFGSGTRLTVV.

Here the CDR3 reads CASSEEGGGAETQYF. CDR3 in DNA: TGTGCCAGCAGTGAAGAGGGCGGGGGGGCGGAGACCCAGTACTTC. The rearrangement uses TRBV2 and TRBJ2-5; the match to TRBD2 covers 9 bases. CDR1 and CDR2 from the germline V gene are SNHLY and FYNNEI. The CDR3 runs 15 residues. Germline trimming cut 1 base from V and 5 bases from J; bases unmatched to any gene: 5.

This clone was seen a few times. The chain has TRBV7-2 and TRBJ1-1; no clear D gene. Per germline, CDR1 SGHTA and CDR2 FQGNSA. V gave up 1 base and J gave up 1 base, with 10 bases separating them. The CDR3 has 15 residues. The CDR3 sequence: CASSLDSFQNTEAFF. The CDR3 DNA reads as TGTGCCAGCAGCTTAGACAGTTTCCAGAACACTGAAGCTTTCTTT.

The V call is TRBV29-1, the J call TRBJ2-7, with 8 nucleotides matching TRBD1. Germline lookup yields CDR1 SQVTM and CDR2 ANQGSEA. V was clipped by 6 bases and J by 1 base; unmatched bases: 8. The CDR3 covers 14 residues. CDR3 in amino acids: CSVGDRGASYEQYF. The CDR3 nucleotides read TGCAGCGTGGGAGACAGGGGCGCTTCCTACGAGCAGTACTTC.